This T cell receptor (beta chain) was sequenced for a study of cytomegalovirus exposure and HLA in healthy donors. The study, taken as a whole, reports: Highly shared sequence variants in one cluster were likely a sequencing artifact.

Germline-derived CDR1 and CDR2 are MNHEY and SMNVEV (reference sequence). The CDR3 has 17 residues. Trimming removed 8 bases at V and 4 bases at J, with 21 bases between. On this clone: The target antigen is unknown.

Primers included in the PCR were 60 Vbeta and 13 Jbeta primers. Method: immunoSEQ multiplex PCR; TCRdb's copy keeps in-frame clones and lacks some. The table records about 120,000 clones, 77% of them present only once. The chain combines TRBV27 with TRBJ2-6; D may be TRBD1 (7 bases). The specimen sequenced was PBMCs. This clonotype was obtained from a man between 18 and 35 years old in good health and CMV-seropositive. In DNA form, the CDR3 reads TGTGCCAGCCAAGGAGGGACAGTCCCGACCGGGGCCAACGTCCTGACTTTC. Translated: CASQGGTVPTGANVLTF.